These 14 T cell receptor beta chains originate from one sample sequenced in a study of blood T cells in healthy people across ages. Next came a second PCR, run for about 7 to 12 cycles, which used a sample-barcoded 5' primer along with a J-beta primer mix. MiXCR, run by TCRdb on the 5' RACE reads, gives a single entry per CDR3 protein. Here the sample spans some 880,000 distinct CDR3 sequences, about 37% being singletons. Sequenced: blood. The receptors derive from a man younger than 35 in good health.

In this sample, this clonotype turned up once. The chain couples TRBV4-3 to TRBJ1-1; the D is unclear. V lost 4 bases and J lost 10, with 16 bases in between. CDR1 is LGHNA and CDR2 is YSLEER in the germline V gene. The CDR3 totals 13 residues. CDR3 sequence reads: CASSPLAGSGAFF. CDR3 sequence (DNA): TGCGCCAGCAGCCCCCTTGCGGGGAGTGGAGCTTTCTTT.

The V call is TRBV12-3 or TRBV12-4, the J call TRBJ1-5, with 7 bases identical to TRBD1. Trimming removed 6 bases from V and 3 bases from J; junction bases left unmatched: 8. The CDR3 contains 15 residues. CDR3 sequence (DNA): TGTGCCAGCAGCAGTACGGGACAGTACAATCAGCCCCAGCATTTT. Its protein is CASSSTGQYNQPQHF.

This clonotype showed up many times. The CDR3 sequence: CASSQDHQGLGGGAQYF. CDR3 coding DNA: TGTGCCAGCAGCCAAGATCATCAAGGCCTAGGTGGAGGGGCCCAGTACTTC. V gene TRBV3-1 combines with J gene TRBJ2-5, with D perhaps TRBD2 (6 bases). The CDR3 is 17 residues long. Germline-derived CDR1 and CDR2 are LGHDT and YNNKEL (reference sequence). V lost 0 bases and J 9 bases, leaving 23 bases between the germline ends.

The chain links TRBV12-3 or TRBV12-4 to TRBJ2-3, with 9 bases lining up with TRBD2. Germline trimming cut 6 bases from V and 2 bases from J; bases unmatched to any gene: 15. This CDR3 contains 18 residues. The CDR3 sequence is CASSLPARGGGATDTQYF. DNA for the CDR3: TGTGCCAGCAGCCTCCCAGCACGAGGCGGGGGGGCCACAGATACGCAGTATTTT.

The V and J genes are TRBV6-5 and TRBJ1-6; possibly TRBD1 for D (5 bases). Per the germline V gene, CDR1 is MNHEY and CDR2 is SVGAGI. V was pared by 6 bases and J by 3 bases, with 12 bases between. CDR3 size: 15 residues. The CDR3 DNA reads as TGTGCCAGCAGCCGCGGGACGGGCTATAATTCACCCCTCCACTTT. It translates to CASSRGTGYNSPLHF.

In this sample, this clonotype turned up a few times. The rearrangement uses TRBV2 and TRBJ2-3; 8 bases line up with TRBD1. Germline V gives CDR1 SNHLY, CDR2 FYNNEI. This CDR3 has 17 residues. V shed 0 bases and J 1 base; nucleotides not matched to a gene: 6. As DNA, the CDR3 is TGTGCCAGCAGTGAAGCGGCATCGGACAGGGGCACAGATACGCAGTATTTT. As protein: CASSEAASDRGTDTQYF. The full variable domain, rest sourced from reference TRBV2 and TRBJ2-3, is EPEVTQTPSHQVTQMGQEVILRCVPISNHLYFYWYRQILGQKVEFLVSFYNNEISEKSEIFDDQFSVERPDGSNFTLKIRSTKLEDSAMYFCASSEAASDRGTDTQYFGPGTRLTVL.

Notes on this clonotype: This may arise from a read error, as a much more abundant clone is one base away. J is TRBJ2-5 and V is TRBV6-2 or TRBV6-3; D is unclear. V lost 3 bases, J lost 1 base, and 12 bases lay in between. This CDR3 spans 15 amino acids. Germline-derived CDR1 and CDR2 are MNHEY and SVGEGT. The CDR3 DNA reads TGTGCCAGCAGTTATAGGGCAACACTCCAAGAGACCCAGTACTTC. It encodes CASSYRATLQETQYF.

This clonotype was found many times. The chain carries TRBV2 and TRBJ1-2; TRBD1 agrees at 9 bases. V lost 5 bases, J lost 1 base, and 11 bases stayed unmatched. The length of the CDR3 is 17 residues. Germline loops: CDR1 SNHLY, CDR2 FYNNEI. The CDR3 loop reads CASSKLTGGEHNYGYTF. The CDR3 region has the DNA TGTGCCAGCAGTAAGCTGACAGGGGGTGAACATAACTATGGCTACACCTTC.

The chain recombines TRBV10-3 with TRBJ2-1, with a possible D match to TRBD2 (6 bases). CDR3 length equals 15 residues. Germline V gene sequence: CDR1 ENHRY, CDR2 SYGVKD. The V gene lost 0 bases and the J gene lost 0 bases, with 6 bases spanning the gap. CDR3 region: CAISESGGSYNEQFF. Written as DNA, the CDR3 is TGTGCCATCAGTGAGTCCGGGGGCTCCTACAATGAGCAGTTCTTC.

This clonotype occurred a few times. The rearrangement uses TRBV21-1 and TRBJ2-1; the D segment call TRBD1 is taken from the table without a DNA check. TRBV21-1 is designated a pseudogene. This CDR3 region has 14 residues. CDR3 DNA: TGTGCCTACCACCGGGCAGGGCTCAACAATGAGCAGTTCTTC. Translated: CAYHRAGLNNEQFF.

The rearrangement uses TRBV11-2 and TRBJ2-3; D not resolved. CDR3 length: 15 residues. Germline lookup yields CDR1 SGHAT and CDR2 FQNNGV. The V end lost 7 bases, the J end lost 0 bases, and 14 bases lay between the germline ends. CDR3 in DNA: TGTGCCAGCAACCAGGCACTAACTAGCACAGATACGCAGTATTTT. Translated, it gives CASNQALTSTDTQYF.

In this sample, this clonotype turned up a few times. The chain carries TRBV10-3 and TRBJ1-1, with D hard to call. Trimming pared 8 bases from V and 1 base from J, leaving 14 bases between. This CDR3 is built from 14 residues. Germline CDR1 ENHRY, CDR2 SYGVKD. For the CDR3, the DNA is TGTGCCATCCAAGATCACGAGGGGAACACTGAAGCTTTCTTT. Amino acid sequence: CAIQDHEGNTEAFF.

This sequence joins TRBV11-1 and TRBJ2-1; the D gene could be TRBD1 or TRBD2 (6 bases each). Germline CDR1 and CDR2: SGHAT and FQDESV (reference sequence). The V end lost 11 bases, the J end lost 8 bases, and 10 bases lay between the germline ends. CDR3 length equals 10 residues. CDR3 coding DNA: TGTGCCTCCCGGGGGCATGAGCAGTTCTTC. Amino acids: CASRGHEQFF.

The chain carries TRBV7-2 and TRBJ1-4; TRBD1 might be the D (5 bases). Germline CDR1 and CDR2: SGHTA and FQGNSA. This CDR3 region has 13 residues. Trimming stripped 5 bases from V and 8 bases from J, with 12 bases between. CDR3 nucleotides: TGTGCCAGCAGCGGGGACCGGAGGGAAAAACTGTTTTTT. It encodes CASSGDRREKLFF.